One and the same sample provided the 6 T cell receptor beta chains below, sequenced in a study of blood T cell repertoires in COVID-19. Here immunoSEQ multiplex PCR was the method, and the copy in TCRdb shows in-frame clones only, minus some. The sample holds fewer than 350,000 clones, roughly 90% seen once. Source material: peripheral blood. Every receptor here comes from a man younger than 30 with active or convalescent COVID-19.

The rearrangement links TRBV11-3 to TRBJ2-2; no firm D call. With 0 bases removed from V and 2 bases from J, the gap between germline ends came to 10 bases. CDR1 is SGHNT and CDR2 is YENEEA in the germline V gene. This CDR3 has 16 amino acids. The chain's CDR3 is CASSLDWADNTGELFF. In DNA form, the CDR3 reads TGTGCCAGCAGCTTAGATTGGGCAGACAACACCGGGGAGCTGTTTTTT. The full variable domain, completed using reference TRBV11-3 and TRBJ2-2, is EAGVVQSPRYKIIEKKQPVAFWCNPISGHNTLYWYLQNLGQGPELLIRYENEEAVDDSQLPKDRFSAERLKGVDSTLKIQPAELGDSAVYLCASSLDWADNTGELFFGEGSRLTVL.

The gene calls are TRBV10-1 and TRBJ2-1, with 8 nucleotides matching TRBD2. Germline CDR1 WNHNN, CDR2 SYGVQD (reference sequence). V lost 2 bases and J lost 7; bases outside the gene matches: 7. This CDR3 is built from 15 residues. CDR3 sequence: CASSEAGGAYNEQFF. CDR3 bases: TGCGCCAGCAGTGAGGCCGGGGGGGCGTATAATGAGCAGTTCTTC.

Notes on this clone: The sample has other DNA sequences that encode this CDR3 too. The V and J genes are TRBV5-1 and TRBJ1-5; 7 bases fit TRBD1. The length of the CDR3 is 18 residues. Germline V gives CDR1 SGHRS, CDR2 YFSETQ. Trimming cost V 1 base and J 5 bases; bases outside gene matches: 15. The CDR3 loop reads CASSLTRGLKRIYQPQHF. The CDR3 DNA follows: TGCGCCAGCAGCTTGACAAGGGGGCTAAAACGCATCTATCAGCCCCAGCATTTT.

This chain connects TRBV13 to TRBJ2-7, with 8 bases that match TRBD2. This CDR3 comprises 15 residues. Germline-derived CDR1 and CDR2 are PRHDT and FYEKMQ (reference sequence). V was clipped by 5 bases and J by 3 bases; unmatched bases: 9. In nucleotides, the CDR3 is TGTGCCAGCAGCCGCAGGACTAGCCAGGGCTACGAGCAGTACTTC. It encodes CASSRRTSQGYEQYF.

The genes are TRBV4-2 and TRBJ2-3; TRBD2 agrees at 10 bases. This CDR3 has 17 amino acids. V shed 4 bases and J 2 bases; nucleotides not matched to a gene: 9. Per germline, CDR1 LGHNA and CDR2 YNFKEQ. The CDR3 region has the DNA TGTGCCAGCAGCCCAAGGGGAGCGGGGGGGGCCACAGATACGCAGTATTTT. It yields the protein CASSPRGAGGATDTQYF.

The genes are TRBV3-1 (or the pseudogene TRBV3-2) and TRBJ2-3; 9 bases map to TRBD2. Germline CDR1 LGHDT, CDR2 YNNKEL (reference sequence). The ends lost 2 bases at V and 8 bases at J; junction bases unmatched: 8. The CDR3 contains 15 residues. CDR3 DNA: TGTGCCAGCAGCCAAAGCGGGGGGCCCTCGAGTACGCAGTATTTT. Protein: CASSQSGGPSSTQYF.